This T cell receptor (beta chain) was sequenced during a study of blood T cell repertoires in COVID-19. Study in general: From T cells, B-cell-depleted T cells, or PBMCs came the material, which was cDNA or gDNA.

Participant-reported clinical history was the basis for cohort assignment. Repertoires were generated with immunoSEQ multiplex PCR, while TCRdb's copy carries only in-frame clones and drops some. The sample contains 250,000 to 300,000 clones, 80% to 95% of which appear only once. Sequencing input: PBMCs or T cells enriched from blood (not recorded which). The clonotype comes from a woman aged 25 to 39 who had recovered from COVID-19.

CDR3 protein: CASSLRTGTVPNTEAFF. Written as DNA, the CDR3 is TGTGCCAGCAGCCTCCGGACAGGGACGGTCCCGAACACTGAAGCTTTCTTT. The chain recombines TRBV28 with TRBJ1-1; 8 bases map to TRBD1. The V gene end was trimmed by 6 bases and the J gene end by 1 base; junction bases not matched to a gene: 13. CDR1 and CDR2 from the germline V gene are MDHEN and SYDVKM. This CDR3 has 17 amino acids.